This T cell receptor beta chain was identified in a study of T cell responses to AZD1222 COVID-19 vaccine. V was cut by 2 bases and J by 0 bases, with 4 bases left in between. Germline V gene lookup returns CDR1 SQVTM and CDR2 ANQGSEA. The CDR3 sequence is 12 residues long. The method was immunoSEQ multiplex PCR; TCRdb's version includes in-frame clones alone and lacks a portion of them. There are 100,000 to 120,000 clones in the sample; 81% occur only once, and 4% to 5% lies in the top ten. This chain connects TRBV29-1 to TRBJ1-2; no clear D gene. This sequence was found in an adult in good health. Specimen: peripheral blood, collected on day 0 of AZD1222 vaccination. CDR3 bases: TGCAGCGTTGAATGGTCTAACTATGGCTACACCTTC. It is translated as CSVEWSNYGYTF.